The clone carrying this TCR beta chain was seen once. The antigen is unknown. This entry belongs to a study of cytomegalovirus exposure and HLA in healthy donors. Study-wide context: Falling in the Caucasian-associated ancestry cluster were roughly 80% of under 500 genotyped donors. General study results and limits: In a later analysis, several top co-occurrence clusters appeared linked to parvovirus B19, influenza, CMV and Epstein-Barr virus.

The PCR used 60 Vbeta and 13 Jbeta primers. Libraries were prepared by immunoSEQ multiplex PCR; TCRdb keeps only in-frame clonotypes and omits some of them. In the table there are about 140,000 clones, under 70% of which are singletons. Germline assignment: CDR1 LGHNA and CDR2 YNFKEQ. The CDR3 is 17 residues long. With 1 base clipped from V and 6 bases from J, the junction kept 8 bases outside the gene matches. This TCR was sampled from a woman aged 60 to 75 in good health and CMV-seronegative. The sequencing sample was made of PBMCs. V and J are TRBV4-2 and TRBJ2-1; 11 positions agree with TRBD1. The DNA of the CDR3 is TGTGCCAGCAGCCAAGGGGACAGGGGGGAGAGGTTCAATGAGCAGTTCTTC. It is translated as CASSQGDRGERFNEQFF.